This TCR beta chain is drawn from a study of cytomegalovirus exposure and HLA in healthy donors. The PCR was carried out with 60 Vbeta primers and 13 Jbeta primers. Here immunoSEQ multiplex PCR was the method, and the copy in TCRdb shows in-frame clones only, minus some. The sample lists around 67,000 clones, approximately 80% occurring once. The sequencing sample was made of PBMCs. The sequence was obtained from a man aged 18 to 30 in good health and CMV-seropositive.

CDR3 protein: CSVVTGNTGELFF. The CDR3 region has the DNA TGCAGCGTTGTTACTGGGAACACCGGGGAGCTGTTTTTT. J is TRBJ2-2 and V is TRBV29-1; unclear D gene. The CDR3 runs 13 residues. From germline, CDR1 is SQVTM and CDR2 ANQGSEA. V was pared by 4 bases and J by 1 base, with 7 bases between.